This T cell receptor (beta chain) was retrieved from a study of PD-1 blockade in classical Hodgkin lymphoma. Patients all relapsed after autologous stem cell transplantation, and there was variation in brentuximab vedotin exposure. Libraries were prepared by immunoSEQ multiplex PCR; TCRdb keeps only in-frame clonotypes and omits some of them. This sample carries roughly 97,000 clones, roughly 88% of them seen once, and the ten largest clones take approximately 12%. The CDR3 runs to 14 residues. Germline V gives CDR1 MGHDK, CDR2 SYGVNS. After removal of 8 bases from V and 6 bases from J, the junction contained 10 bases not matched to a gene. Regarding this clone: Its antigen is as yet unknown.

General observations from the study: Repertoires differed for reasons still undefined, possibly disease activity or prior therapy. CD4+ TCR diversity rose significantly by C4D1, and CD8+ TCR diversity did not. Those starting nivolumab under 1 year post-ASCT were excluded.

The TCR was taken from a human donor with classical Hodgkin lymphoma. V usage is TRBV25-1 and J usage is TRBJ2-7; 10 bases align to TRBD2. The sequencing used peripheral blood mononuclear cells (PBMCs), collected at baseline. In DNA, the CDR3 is TGTGCCAGCTCCCCTCCCCTAGCGGGAGCCGAGCAGTACTTC. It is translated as CASSPPLAGAEQYF.